Sequencing of this T cell receptor beta chain was carried out in a study of beta chain features in type 1 diabetes. The isolated RNA, all of it, was reverse transcribed, so expressed TCRB transcripts were what got sequenced. The table came from immunoSEQ multiplex PCR; TCRdb's copy has only in-frame clones and leaves some out. The sample has roughly 380,000 clones; around a fifth are singletons. Note on this clone: The antigen is unknown. No conserved phenylalanine or tryptophan ends this CDR3, so it is likely a read error.

The CDR3 is 15 amino acids. Germline values: CDR1 SEHNR, CDR2 FQNEAQ (reference sequence). With V trimmed by 5 bases and J by 4 bases, 6 bases remained unmatched. Findings and caveats of the study: Moderate but significant shortening of TCRB CDR3s was recorded in all four CD4+ subsets from Type 1 diabetes patients. Naive, central memory and Treg TCRB repertoires appeared more alike in patients than in healthy donors. The cDNA sequencing approach could over-represent high-TCR-expressing cells.

Material for sequencing was naive CD4+ T cells from blood. The chain combines TRBV7-9 with TRBJ1-1; 11 bases are shared with TRBD1. This TCR was recovered from a woman younger than 30 in good health. The CDR3, as DNA: TGTGCCAGCAGCCTCTGGGACAGGGGGTCCACTGAAGCTTTCCTT. Its translation: CASSLWDRGSTEAFL.